This entry concerns a single TCR beta chain. Its antigen is unknown. A read error may account for a junction end that differs from germline. What was sequenced were expressed TCRB transcripts, since all of the isolated RNA had been reverse transcribed. Here immunoSEQ multiplex PCR was the method, and the copy in TCRdb shows in-frame clones only, minus some. The table records 360,000 or so clones, about 19% of them present only once. These data belong to a study of beta chain features in type 1 diabetes. Points from the study as a whole: The study left unresolved whether HLA type influences TCRB rearrangement. Shortening of TCRB CDR3s, moderate but significant, appeared in all four CD4+ subsets of Type 1 diabetes patients.

A single heparinised draw of about 120 mL on average was taken per donor. CD45RO/CCR7/CD25/CD127/CD95/CD27 separated CD4+ naive, central memory, regulatory and stem cell-like memory cells by sorting. This CDR3 has 13 amino acids. CDR1 and CDR2 (germline): LGHNA, YNFKEQ. V is TRBV4-2 and J is TRBJ2-1; TRBD2 matches at 10 bases. This TCR was recovered from a woman in her late teens or twenties in good health. What was sequenced was naive CD4+ T cells from blood. Here the CDR3 reads CASSQDSGGPLVF. The CDR3, as DNA: TGTGCCAGCAGCCAAGATAGCGGGGGGCCACTGGTCTTC.